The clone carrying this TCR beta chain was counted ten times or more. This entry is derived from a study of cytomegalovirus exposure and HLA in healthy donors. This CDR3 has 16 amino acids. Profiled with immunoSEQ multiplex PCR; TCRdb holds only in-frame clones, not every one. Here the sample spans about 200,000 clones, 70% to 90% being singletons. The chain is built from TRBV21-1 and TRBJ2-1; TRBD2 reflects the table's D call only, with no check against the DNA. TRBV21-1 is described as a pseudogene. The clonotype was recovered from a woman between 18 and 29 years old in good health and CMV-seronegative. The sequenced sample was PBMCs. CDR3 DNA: TGTGCCAGCAGCGACGGGTGGGTAGTCTCGTACAATGAGCAGTTCTTC. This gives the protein CASSDGWVVSYNEQFF.